This TCR beta chain was captured by sequencing in a study of patients and donors after allogeneic stem cell transplantation. The CDR3 runs 17 residues. The V gene end was trimmed by 6 bases and the J gene end by 4 bases; junction bases not matched to a gene: 7. The V gene's germline CDR1 is SNHLY and CDR2 FYNNEI. TCRdb independently ran MiXCR on the RT-PCR reads; one entry per CDR3 protein. This table has 390,000 or so distinct CDR3 sequences, roughly 16% appearing once. Sequenced material: blood, either unsorted or a sorted T cell fraction (not recorded which). This chain connects TRBV2 to TRBJ2-2, with 14 bases matching TRBD2. The sequence derives from a human donor who was either an allogeneic HSCT recipient or a stem cell or donor lymphocyte infusion donor (not recorded which). It is not recorded whose cells these are; they may come from a transplant donor. CDR3 sequence reads: CASSETSGGAFTGELFF. The CDR3 bases are TGTGCCAGCAGCGAGACTAGCGGGGGGGCCTTCACCGGGGAGCTGTTTTTT.